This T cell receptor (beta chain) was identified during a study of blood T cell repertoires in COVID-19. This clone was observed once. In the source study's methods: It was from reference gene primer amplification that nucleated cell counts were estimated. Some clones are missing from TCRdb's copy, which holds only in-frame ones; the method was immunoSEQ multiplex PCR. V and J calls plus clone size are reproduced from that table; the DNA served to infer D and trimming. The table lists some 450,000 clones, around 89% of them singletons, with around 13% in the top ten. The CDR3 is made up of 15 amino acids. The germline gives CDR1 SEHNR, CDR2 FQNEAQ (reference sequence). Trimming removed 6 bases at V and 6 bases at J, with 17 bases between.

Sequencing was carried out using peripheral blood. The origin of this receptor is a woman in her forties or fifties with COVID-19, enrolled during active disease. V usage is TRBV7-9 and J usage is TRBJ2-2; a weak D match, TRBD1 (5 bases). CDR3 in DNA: TGTGCCAGCAGTCATGCTTCAGGGCCCTCCGGGGAGCTGTTTTTT. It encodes CASSHASGPSGELFF.